The present TCR beta chain was sequenced within a study of T cell responses to AZD1222 COVID-19 vaccine. Clones were read by immunoSEQ multiplex PCR, and TCRdb kept only the in-frame ones, dropping some. Of roughly 120,000 clones listed, about 80% were seen once; the top ten hold about 9.7%. There are 15 residues in the CDR3. Germline V CDR1 and CDR2: SGHTA, FQGNSA. V lost 3 bases and J 4 bases, leaving 13 bases between the germline ends. The receptor's source is an adult in good health. V gene TRBV7-2 combines with J gene TRBJ1-3; no definite D call. Sequenced here: peripheral blood, sampled on day 0 of AZD1222 vaccination. CDR3 nucleotide sequence: TGTGCCAGCAGCTTCAACCCCTATACCGGAAACACCATATATTTT. This gives the protein CASSFNPYTGNTIYF.